This T cell receptor (beta chain) was sequenced in a study of early T cells in non-severe SARS-CoV-2 infection. About the study: Investigators sequenced bulk RNA drawn from unsorted whole blood, and chains remained unpaired.

This CDR3 comprises 14 residues. Germline V lookup: CDR1 SEHNR, CDR2 FQNEAQ (reference sequence). V was pared by 3 bases and J by 3 bases, with 12 bases between. Unique molecular identifiers (one per individual cDNA molecule) were attached. Each CDR3 protein gets one entry after TCRdb re-called the 5' RACE reads with MiXCR. The table has some 66,000 distinct CDR3 sequences, approximately 8.3% seen once. The sample was whole blood. The rearrangement uses TRBV7-9 and TRBJ2-7; the D is unclear. This clonotype was obtained from an adult who was a healthcare worker with PCR-confirmed SARS-CoV-2 infection or an uninfected control (not recorded which). The CDR3 DNA sequence: TGTGCCAGCAGCTTGGATAGTTACCTCTACGAGCAGTACTTC. Protein product: CASSLDSYLYEQYF.